Each of the 17 T cell receptor beta chains below was sequenced from the same sample in a study of blood T cell repertoires in COVID-19. Data came from immunoSEQ multiplex PCR; TCRdb stores just in-frame clones and leaves some out. This sample carries a few hundred thousand clones, around 87% of them seen once, and the ten largest clones take around 2%. Sequenced: PBMCs or T cells enriched from blood (not recorded which). These receptors were taken from a man aged 35-49 years in a cohort exposed to, infected with or recovered from COVID-19 (not recorded which).

The genes are TRBV5-1 and TRBJ1-3; D gene uncertain. Trimming cost V 1 base and J 4 bases, with 9 bases left between them. The CDR3 runs to 14 residues. Germline V gene data show CDR1 as SGHRS and CDR2 as YFSETQ. Written as DNA, the CDR3 is TGCGCCAGCAGCTTGAATACATTCGGAAACACCATATATTTT. This sequence encodes CASSLNTFGNTIYF.

This clone was detected a few times. The chain combines TRBV28 with TRBJ2-7; no clear D. V lost 6 bases and J lost 1, with 7 bases in between. The length of the CDR3 is 12 residues. CDR1 MDHEN and CDR2 SYDVKM come from the germline V gene. CDR3 region: CASSTRSYEQYF. For the CDR3, the DNA is TGTGCCAGCAGCACGAGGTCCTACGAGCAGTACTTC.

The chain has TRBV7-2 and TRBJ2-2, with 7 bases matching TRBD2. The V gene's germline CDR1 is SGHTA and CDR2 FQGNSA. The length of the CDR3 is 16 residues. The V and J ends lost 2 bases and 0 bases, in that order; junction bases with no gene match: 3. CDR3 amino acids: CASSLHTSANTGELFF. The CDR3 DNA sequence: TGTGCCAGCAGCTTACACACTAGCGCGAACACCGGGGAGCTGTTTTTT.

This chain joins TRBV27 and TRBJ1-2; unclear D gene. V dropped 1 base and J dropped 8 bases, with 11 bases sitting between them. The CDR3 is 13 residues long. Germline values: CDR1 MNHEY, CDR2 SMNVEV (reference sequence). CDR3 nucleotide sequence: TGTGCCAGCAGTTTATGGCGGAGGATGGGCTACACCTTC. Its protein product is CASSLWRRMGYTF.

V usage is TRBV10-3 and J usage is TRBJ1-2; TRBD1 might be the D (6 bases). CDR3 length equals 14 residues. Per germline, CDR1 ENHRY and CDR2 SYGVKD. Deletions cut 8 bases from V and 1 base from J, with 14 bases between. This chain's CDR3 is CAIGPLGGNYGYTF. The CDR3 nucleotides are TGTGCCATCGGGCCCCTAGGGGGTAACTATGGCTACACCTTC.

The chain has TRBV28 and TRBJ1-3, with no clear D. Trimming took 4 bases from V and 7 from J, leaving 17 bases between them. This CDR3 is built from 15 residues. Germline lookup yields CDR1 MDHEN and CDR2 SYDVKM. The CDR3 DNA follows: TGTGCCAGCAGTTCCCTACCGGGGAGCGGGAACACCATATATTTT. It yields the protein CASSSLPGSGNTIYF.

V gene TRBV27 combines with J gene TRBJ2-7; TRBD2 matches 8 bases. Trimming at V came to 5 bases and at J to 3 bases, leaving 12 bases not matched to a gene. CDR3 size: 16 residues. Germline loops: CDR1 MNHEY, CDR2 SMNVEV (reference sequence). For the CDR3, the DNA is TGTGCCAGCAGTCCACCGCGGGGGGCGGGGATCTACGAGCAGTACTTC. It codes for CASSPPRGAGIYEQYF.

This rearrangement joins TRBV7-2 to TRBJ2-3; 7 bases are shared with TRBD2. The CDR3 runs to 15 residues. Trimming took 2 bases from V and 1 from J; bases not matched to a gene: 3. CDR1 and CDR2 (germline): SGHTA, FQGNSA. CDR3 amino acids: CASSLLAGGTDTQYF. In nucleotides, the CDR3 is TGTGCCAGCAGCTTACTGGCGGGAGGCACAGATACGCAGTATTTT.

The V gene is TRBV3-1 (or the pseudogene TRBV3-2), the J gene TRBJ2-1, with 8 bases lining up with TRBD2. The ends lost 0 bases at V and 3 bases at J; junction bases unmatched: 10. The CDR3 length is 18 residues. The germline CDR1 and CDR2 sequences are LGHDT and YNNKEL (reference sequence). The CDR3 loop reads CASSQDQWGLDIYNEQFF. The CDR3 DNA is TGTGCCAGCAGCCAAGATCAGTGGGGACTAGATATCTACAATGAGCAGTTCTTC.

The chain carries TRBV7-2 and TRBJ1-2; D gene unclear. V was shortened by 2 bases and J by 8 bases, with 18 bases between the two germline ends. The CDR3 has 15 amino acids. Germline lookup yields CDR1 SGHTA and CDR2 FQGNSA. CDR3 DNA: TGTGCCAGCAGCTTAAGGAGAACTCCTGACGGCGGCTACACCTTC. It is translated as CASSLRRTPDGGYTF.

The rearrangement uses TRBV7-8 and TRBJ2-7; maybe TRBD2 (5 bases). Germline CDR1 SGHVS, CDR2 FQNEAQ. V was clipped by 2 bases and J by 5 bases, with 13 bases between them. This CDR3 comprises 14 residues. The CDR3 spells CASSLRLNGDEQYF. Here the CDR3 DNA reads TGTGCCAGCAGCTTAAGGCTGAACGGGGACGAGCAGTACTTC.

The chain links TRBV28 to TRBJ1-5, with TRBD1 matching over 7 bases. V gave up 8 bases and J gave up 5 bases; unmatched junction bases: 9. The V gene's germline CDR1 is MDHEN and CDR2 SYDVKM. This CDR3 comprises 14 residues. The CDR3 reads CASGLPGGHQPQHF. CDR3 nucleotide sequence: TGTGCCAGCGGATTACCAGGGGGGCATCAGCCCCAGCATTTT.

V usage is TRBV5-1 and J usage is TRBJ1-1, with D maybe TRBD1 (6 bases). Looked up from germline, CDR1 is SGHRS and CDR2 is YFSETQ. V was clipped by 5 bases and J by 3 bases, with 14 bases between them. This CDR3 contains 14 residues. DNA of the CDR3: TGCGCCAGCAGACCAACAGGGTTGGACACTGAAGCTTTCTTT. Translating gives CASRPTGLDTEAFF.

CDR3 sequence reads: CASSYTGTGNEQFF. The CDR3, as DNA: TGTGCCAGCAGTTATACCGGGACAGGCAATGAGCAGTTCTTC. The J gene is TRBJ2-1, the V gene TRBV6-5, with 8 positions matching TRBD1. V was clipped by 3 bases and J by 6 bases; unmatched bases: 4. The length of the CDR3 is 14 residues. Looked up from germline, CDR1 is MNHEY and CDR2 is SVGAGI.

This clone appeared a single time. The V gene is TRBV27, the J gene TRBJ2-7, with TRBD1 matching over 7 bases. The V segment lost 7 bases and the J segment 4 bases; nucleotides outside the gene matches: 16. From germline, CDR1 is MNHEY and CDR2 SMNVEV (reference sequence). CDR3 length: 16 amino acids. CDR3: CASKARDSVYRYEQYF. The CDR3 DNA is TGTGCCAGCAAGGCCCGGGACAGCGTCTATAGGTACGAGCAGTACTTC.

This rearrangement joins TRBV7-2 to TRBJ1-4; no firm D call. The length of the CDR3 is 15 residues. The V gene lost 4 bases and the J gene lost 7 bases, with 16 bases spanning the gap. Germline V gene lookup returns CDR1 SGHTA and CDR2 FQGNSA. CDR3 sequence: CASSSRTEGGEKLFF. The CDR3 region has the DNA TGTGCCAGCAGCTCAAGGACCGAGGGTGGTGAAAAACTGTTTTTT.

The J gene is TRBJ1-6, the V gene TRBV6-2 or TRBV6-3, with 8 positions matching TRBD1. V lost 4 bases to trimming and J lost 9 bases; unmatched junction nucleotides: 11. Germline V gene data show CDR1 as MNHEY and CDR2 as SVGEGT. The CDR3 has 16 amino acids. The CDR3 sequence: CASSSRGPGLSSPLHF. CDR3 bases: TGTGCCAGCAGTTCCAGGGGGCCAGGCTTAAGTTCACCCCTCCACTTT.